Listed below are T cell receptor beta chains from one sample, sequenced in a study of regulatory T cells in long-lasting Graves disease. TCRdb redid the calling of the multiplex PCR reads with MiXCR, one entry per CDR3 protein. The sample lists under 300,000 distinct CDR3 sequences, 18% seen once, with about 14% in the top ten. This sample was shared with a second study, whose subject was T cells in Graves' hyperthyroidism and ophthalmopathy.

The source was peripheral blood mononuclear cells (PBMCs), collected at new diagnosis, from a patient treated with antithyroid drugs. The receptors come from a woman aged 25 to 39 with Graves disease. The CDR3 runs from the conserved cysteine through the conserved F or W. A D gene is named only where the DNA matches it firmly. Clone sizes are given selectively: once, few, many, or a class where the clone is expanded.

d_call: TRBD1; j_call: TRBJ2-3; v_call: TRBV24-1; clone_size: few; cdr3_aa: CASLHSGTGRTDTQYF; cdr3_nt: TGTGCCAGCCTCCACTCCGGGACAGGGAGAACAGATACGCAGTATTTT
d_call: .; j_call: TRBJ2-5; v_call: TRBV3-1; clone_size: .; cdr3_aa: CASSLDGGSQETQYF; cdr3_nt: TGTGCCAGCAGCTTAGATGGTGGGAGCCAAGAGACCCAGTACTTC
d_call: .; j_call: TRBJ1-1; v_call: TRBV14; clone_size: many; cdr3_aa: CASSETTNTEAFF; cdr3_nt: TGTGCCAGCAGCGAAACAACGAACACTGAAGCTTTCTTT
d_call: .; j_call: TRBJ2-3; v_call: TRBV20-1; clone_size: many; cdr3_aa: CSANDGGPSTDTQYF; cdr3_nt: TGCAGTGCTAACGACGGGGGGCCTAGCACAGATACGCAGTATTTT
d_call: .; j_call: TRBJ2-1; v_call: TRBV29-1; clone_size: many; cdr3_aa: CSSHRVYNEQFF; cdr3_nt: TGCAGCTCCCATCGGGTGTACAATGAGCAGTTCTTC
d_call: TRBD1; j_call: TRBJ1-2; v_call: TRBV3-1; clone_size: many; cdr3_aa: CASSYGQEFYGYTF; cdr3_nt: TGTGCCAGCAGCTACGGACAGGAATTTTATGGCTACACCTTC
d_call: .; j_call: TRBJ1-1; v_call: TRBV5-1; clone_size: many; cdr3_aa: CASSKRGGTPNTEAFF; cdr3_nt: TGCGCCAGCAGCAAAAGGGGAGGGACGCCCAACACTGAAGCTTTCTTT
d_call: .; j_call: TRBJ1-2; v_call: TRBV14; clone_size: many; cdr3_aa: CASSQAGFRDYGYTF; cdr3_nt: TGTGCCAGCAGCCAAGCGGGTTTTCGGGACTATGGCTACACCTTC
d_call: TRBD1; j_call: TRBJ2-1; v_call: TRBV7-9; clone_size: many; cdr3_aa: CASSTGQGSYNEQFF; cdr3_nt: TGTGCCAGCAGCACCGGACAGGGTTCCTACAATGAGCAGTTCTTC
d_call: .; j_call: TRBJ2-5; v_call: TRBV7-2; clone_size: many; cdr3_aa: CASSVRRKETQYF; cdr3_nt: TGTGCCAGCAGCGTGCGCAGAAAAGAGACCCAGTACTTC
d_call: .; j_call: TRBJ2-3; v_call: TRBV4-2; clone_size: few; cdr3_aa: CASSYTWGFLNTDTQYF; cdr3_nt: TGTGCCAGCAGCTACACATGGGGGTTTCTTAACACAGATACGCAGTATTTT
d_call: TRBD1; j_call: TRBJ1-5; v_call: TRBV27; clone_size: few; cdr3_aa: CASSLARTGDPQPQHF; cdr3_nt: TGTGCCAGCAGTTTAGCCCGGACAGGGGACCCCCAGCCCCAGCATTTT
d_call: .; j_call: TRBJ1-1; v_call: TRBV7-8; clone_size: .; cdr3_aa: CVSSLGGSPNTEAFF; cdr3_nt: TGTGTCAGCAGCTTAGGTGGCTCCCCGAACACTGAAGCTTTCTTT
d_call: TRBD1; j_call: TRBJ2-7; v_call: TRBV12-3/TRBV12-4; clone_size: many; cdr3_aa: CASSLAVGQGAISYEQYF; cdr3_nt: TGTGCCAGCAGTTTAGCGGTGGGACAGGGGGCCATCAGTTACGAGCAGTACTTC
d_call: TRBD2; j_call: TRBJ2-1; v_call: TRBV5-4; clone_size: few; cdr3_aa: CASSTRTSGGPSNSYNEQFF; cdr3_nt: TGTGCCAGCAGCACCCGGACTAGCGGGGGGCCGTCGAACTCCTACAATGAGCAGTTCTTC
d_call: .; j_call: TRBJ1-1; v_call: TRBV10-3; clone_size: many; cdr3_aa: CAISEEGNTEAFF; cdr3_nt: TGTGCCATCAGTGAAGAGGGGAACACTGAAGCTTTCTTT
d_call: .; j_call: TRBJ2-1; v_call: TRBV3-1; clone_size: many; cdr3_aa: CASRSQGAGDEQFF; cdr3_nt: TGTGCCAGCAGGTCGCAGGGAGCCGGGGATGAGCAGTTCTTC
d_call: TRBD1; j_call: TRBJ1-2; v_call: TRBV9; clone_size: many; cdr3_aa: CASSTYRGGYTF; cdr3_nt: TGTGCCAGCAGCACCTACAGGGGTGGCTACACCTTC
d_call: TRBD1; j_call: TRBJ1-1; v_call: TRBV4-1; clone_size: .; cdr3_aa: CASSQPDRGPAFF; cdr3_nt: TGCGCCAGCAGCCAACCGGACAGGGGACCGGCTTTCTTT
d_call: .; j_call: TRBJ1-1; v_call: TRBV3-1; clone_size: many; cdr3_aa: CASSRPTGANTEAFF; cdr3_nt: TGTGCCAGCAGCCGCCCGACAGGAGCGAACACTGAAGCTTTCTTT
d_call: TRBD2; j_call: TRBJ2-1; v_call: TRBV12-3/TRBV12-4; clone_size: many; cdr3_aa: CASSPSQRGREQFF; cdr3_nt: TGTGCCAGCAGTCCCTCCCAGCGGGGGAGAGAGCAGTTCTTC
d_call: .; j_call: TRBJ1-2; v_call: TRBV6-1; clone_size: many; cdr3_aa: CASSAFRGYTF; cdr3_nt: TGTGCCAGCAGTGCGTTTCGCGGCTACACCTTC
d_call: .; j_call: TRBJ2-5; v_call: TRBV15; clone_size: many; cdr3_aa: CATSETGRETQYF; cdr3_nt: TGTGCCACCAGCGAGACAGGGAGGGAGACCCAGTACTTC
d_call: TRBD2; j_call: TRBJ2-7; v_call: TRBV20-1; clone_size: many; cdr3_aa: CSARGGRSYEQYF; cdr3_nt: TGCAGTGCTAGGGGCGGGAGGTCCTACGAGCAGTACTTC
d_call: .; j_call: TRBJ1-1; v_call: TRBV6-2/TRBV6-3; clone_size: many; cdr3_aa: CASSYRGQTGTEAFF; cdr3_nt: TGTGCCAGCAGTTATAGGGGCCAAACGGGCACTGAAGCTTTCTTT
d_call: TRBD2; j_call: TRBJ2-1; v_call: TRBV28; clone_size: many; cdr3_aa: CASSISGGADNEQFF; cdr3_nt: TGTGCCAGCAGTATAAGCGGGGGGGCTGACAATGAGCAGTTCTTC
d_call: TRBD2; j_call: TRBJ2-1; v_call: TRBV20-1; clone_size: once; cdr3_aa: CSARDSGGVIDEQFF; cdr3_nt: TGCAGTGCTAGAGATAGCGGGGGGGTTATCGATGAGCAGTTCTTC
d_call: .; j_call: TRBJ1-2; v_call: TRBV6-1; clone_size: many; cdr3_aa: CASSPGSNYGYTF; cdr3_nt: TGTGCCAGCAGTCCCGGCAGTAACTATGGCTACACCTTC
d_call: TRBD1; j_call: TRBJ1-2; v_call: TRBV6-1; clone_size: many; cdr3_aa: CASSPGQGQDGYTF; cdr3_nt: TGTGCCAGCAGCCCCGGACAGGGGCAGGATGGCTACACCTTC
d_call: .; j_call: TRBJ2-2; v_call: TRBV2; clone_size: many; cdr3_aa: CASIKEGNTGELFF; cdr3_nt: TGTGCCAGCATAAAGGAGGGAAACACCGGGGAGCTGTTTTTT
d_call: TRBD1; j_call: TRBJ1-1; v_call: TRBV6-9; clone_size: .; cdr3_aa: CASSYSRTGLGSEAFF; cdr3_nt: TGTGCCAGCAGTTACTCAAGGACAGGGTTGGGGTCTGAAGCTTTCTTT
d_call: .; j_call: TRBJ2-2; v_call: TRBV6-1; clone_size: many; cdr3_aa: CASKENGELFF; cdr3_nt: TGTGCCAGCAAAGAAAACGGGGAGCTGTTTTTT
d_call: .; j_call: TRBJ2-5; v_call: TRBV7-8; clone_size: many; cdr3_aa: CASSLVPGKTETQYF; cdr3_nt: TGTGCCAGCAGCTTAGTGCCAGGAAAAACAGAGACCCAGTACTTC
d_call: .; j_call: TRBJ2-2; v_call: TRBV7-6; clone_size: many; cdr3_aa: CASSLDSANAGELFF; cdr3_nt: TGTGCCAGCAGCTTAGATTCGGCCAACGCCGGGGAGCTGTTTTTT
d_call: .; j_call: TRBJ1-5; v_call: TRBV5-6; clone_size: many; cdr3_aa: CASSRLTVGNQPQHF; cdr3_nt: TGTGCCAGCAGCCGACTGACGGTGGGCAATCAGCCCCAGCATTTT
d_call: .; j_call: TRBJ2-2; v_call: TRBV12-3/TRBV12-4; clone_size: many; cdr3_aa: CASRLQGRANTGELFF; cdr3_nt: TGTGCCAGCAGGTTACAAGGGCGAGCGAACACCGGGGAGCTGTTTTTT
d_call: .; j_call: TRBJ2-6; v_call: TRBV12-3/TRBV12-4; clone_size: .; cdr3_aa: CASSSTGFLSGANVLTF; cdr3_nt: TGTGCCAGCAGTTCTACAGGGTTCTTATCTGGGGCCAACGTCCTGACTTTC
d_call: .; j_call: TRBJ1-2; v_call: TRBV10-2; clone_size: many; cdr3_aa: CASSPSGDVYGYTF; cdr3_nt: TGCGCCAGCAGCCCTTCAGGGGACGTATATGGCTACACCTTC
d_call: .; j_call: TRBJ1-2; v_call: TRBV5-4; clone_size: .; cdr3_aa: CASSSGTKKGYTF; cdr3_nt: TGTGCCAGCAGCTCTGGGACCAAGAAGGGCTACACCTTC
d_call: .; j_call: TRBJ2-5; v_call: TRBV5-1; clone_size: many; cdr3_aa: CASSGTRQETQYF; cdr3_nt: TGCGCCAGCAGCGGAACTAGACAAGAGACCCAGTACTTC
d_call: .; j_call: TRBJ2-1; v_call: TRBV11-2; clone_size: .; cdr3_aa: CASSLLAFPYNEQFF; cdr3_nt: TGTGCCAGCAGCTTACTAGCGTTCCCCTACAATGAGCAGTTCTTC
d_call: .; j_call: TRBJ2-7; v_call: TRBV28; clone_size: .; cdr3_aa: CASREWDVRNYEQYF; cdr3_nt: TGTGCCAGCAGAGAATGGGACGTAAGGAACTACGAGCAGTACTTC
d_call: .; j_call: TRBJ1-1; v_call: TRBV7-2; clone_size: many; cdr3_aa: CASSARPGERTEAFF; cdr3_nt: TGTGCCAGCAGCGCGAGACCGGGGGAAAGGACTGAAGCTTTCTTT
d_call: .; j_call: TRBJ2-1; v_call: TRBV20-1; clone_size: many; cdr3_aa: CSARDLSTEIDEQFF; cdr3_nt: TGCAGTGCTAGAGACCTGTCTACGGAAATAGATGAGCAGTTCTTC
d_call: .; j_call: TRBJ2-3; v_call: TRBV2; clone_size: many; cdr3_aa: CASSEELVDTQYF; cdr3_nt: TGTGCCAGCAGTGAAGAGCTCGTGGATACGCAGTATTTT
d_call: TRBD2; j_call: TRBJ2-3; v_call: TRBV3-1; clone_size: many; cdr3_aa: CASMLAGTDTQYF; cdr3_nt: TGTGCCAGCATGTTAGCGGGGACAGATACGCAGTATTTT
d_call: TRBD1; j_call: TRBJ1-2; v_call: TRBV5-1; clone_size: many; cdr3_aa: CASSLTGGYSSNYGYTF; cdr3_nt: TGCGCCAGCAGCTTAACAGGGGGCTACTCCTCTAACTATGGCTACACCTTC
d_call: .; j_call: TRBJ2-7; v_call: TRBV5-4; clone_size: few; cdr3_aa: CASSSTGTSHEQYF; cdr3_nt: TGTGCCAGCAGCTCGACCGGGACAAGCCACGAGCAGTACTTC
d_call: .; j_call: TRBJ1-2; v_call: TRBV12-3/TRBV12-4; clone_size: many; cdr3_aa: CASSFFGIRGGYTF; cdr3_nt: TGTGCCAGCAGTTTTTTTGGGATTCGAGGTGGCTACACCTTC
d_call: TRBD1; j_call: TRBJ2-7; v_call: TRBV6-1; clone_size: many; cdr3_aa: CAATDRLSYEQYF; cdr3_nt: TGTGCCGCCACGGACAGGCTGAGCTACGAGCAGTACTTC
d_call: TRBD1; j_call: TRBJ2-1; v_call: TRBV6-2/TRBV6-3; clone_size: many; cdr3_aa: CASSPTRTGDIGEQFF; cdr3_nt: TGTGCCAGCAGCCCAACACGGACAGGGGATATTGGTGAGCAGTTCTTC
d_call: .; j_call: TRBJ1-2; v_call: TRBV3-1; clone_size: many; cdr3_aa: CASSQVGHVYGYTF; cdr3_nt: TGTGCCAGCAGCCAAGTCGGCCACGTTTATGGCTACACCTTC
d_call: TRBD1; j_call: TRBJ1-5; v_call: TRBV7-8; clone_size: many; cdr3_aa: CASSLDRTGGGQPQHF; cdr3_nt: TGTGCCAGCAGCTTAGATCGGACAGGGGGGGGTCAGCCCCAGCATTTT
d_call: .; j_call: TRBJ1-1; v_call: TRBV11-2; clone_size: many; cdr3_aa: CASSLYLKDRQNTEAFF; cdr3_nt: TGTGCCAGCAGCTTATACCTAAAAGACAGGCAGAACACTGAAGCTTTCTTT
d_call: TRBD1; j_call: TRBJ1-3; v_call: TRBV5-1; clone_size: many; cdr3_aa: CASSITGTGFGNTIYF; cdr3_nt: TGCGCCAGCAGCATAACCGGGACAGGGTTTGGAAACACCATATATTTT
d_call: .; j_call: TRBJ2-1; v_call: TRBV7-2; clone_size: many; cdr3_aa: CASSLASNEQFF; cdr3_nt: TGTGCCAGCAGCTTAGCGTCCAATGAGCAGTTCTTC
d_call: TRBD1; j_call: TRBJ1-2; v_call: TRBV11-2; clone_size: many; cdr3_aa: CASSLVGQGRGGDYTF; cdr3_nt: TGTGCCAGCAGCTTAGTGGGACAGGGACGCGGGGGAGACTACACCTTC